This T cell receptor beta chain was recorded in a study of blood T cell repertoires in COVID-19. As for the study in general: COVID-19 samples, acute and convalescent, were from the United States, Italy and Spain. Sources were T cells, B-cell-depleted T cells, or PBMCs; the material itself was cDNA or gDNA.

Original analysis: Scientists estimated how many nucleated cells there were by amplifying reference gene primers. Measured with immunoSEQ multiplex PCR; TCRdb has only the in-frame clones, and not every one. That table gives V, J and clone size, and the DNA gave D and trimming. The table has a few hundred thousand clones, about 82% seen once. This CDR3 region has 13 residues. Germline-derived CDR1 and CDR2 are SGHRS and YFSETQ. The V segment lost 3 bases and the J segment 4 bases; nucleotides outside the gene matches: 4. This sequence originates from a woman aged 45-65 years with acute or convalescent COVID-19. The sample was peripheral blood. V and J are TRBV5-1 and TRBJ2-7; 7 bases fit TRBD1. As DNA, the CDR3 is TGCGCCAGCAGCTCGACAGGGTTGTACGAGCAGTACTTC. This translates into CASSSTGLYEQYF. Variable domain in full (rest from reference TRBV5-1 and TRBJ2-7): KAGVTQTPRYLIKTRGQQVTLSCSPISGHRSVSWYQQTPGQGLQFLFEYFSETQRNKGNFPGRFSGRQFSNSRSEMNVSTLELGDSALYLCASSSTGLYEQYFGPGTRLTVT.